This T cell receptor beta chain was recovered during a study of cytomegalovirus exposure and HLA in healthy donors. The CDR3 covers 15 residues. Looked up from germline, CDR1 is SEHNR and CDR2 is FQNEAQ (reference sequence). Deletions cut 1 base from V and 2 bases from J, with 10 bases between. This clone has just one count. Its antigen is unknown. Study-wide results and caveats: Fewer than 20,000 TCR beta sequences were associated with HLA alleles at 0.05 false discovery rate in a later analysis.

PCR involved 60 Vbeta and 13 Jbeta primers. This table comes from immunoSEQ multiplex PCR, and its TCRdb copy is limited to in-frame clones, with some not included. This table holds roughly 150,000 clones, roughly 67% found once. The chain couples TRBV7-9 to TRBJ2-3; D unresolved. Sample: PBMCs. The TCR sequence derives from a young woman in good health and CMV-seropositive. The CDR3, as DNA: TGTGCCAGCAGCTTAGAGGTAGAGGTCACAGATACGCAGTATTTT. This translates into CASSLEVEVTDTQYF.